A selection of T cell receptor beta chains follows, all from one sample in a study of cytomegalovirus exposure and HLA in healthy donors. The assay was immunoSEQ multiplex PCR, and TCRdb's table has in-frame clones only and misses some. Of roughly 82,000 clones in the sample, around 76% are singletons; the top ten hold under 7.5%. The specimen sequenced was PBMCs. The receptor set was obtained from a woman aged 50 to 60 in good health and CMV-seropositive. CDR3s include the opening cysteine and the closing phenylalanine or tryptophan. The order of the fields is V gene, J gene, clone size, D gene, CDR3 protein, CDR3 DNA. A D gene is named only where the DNA matches it firmly. Clone sizes are given selectively: once, few, many, or a class where the clone is expanded.

V: TRBV11-2; J: TRBJ2-3; size: .; D: .; CDR3: CASSVIDTQYF; DNA: TGTGCCAGCAGCGTCATAGATACGCAGTATTTT
V: TRBV19; J: TRBJ2-1; size: .; D: .; CDR3: CASSIRARGSGDNEQFF; DNA: TGTGCCAGTAGTATTAGGGCCCGGGGTTCAGGGGACAATGAGCAGTTCTTC
V: TRBV19; J: TRBJ2-1; size: few; D: TRBD2; CDR3: CATRAGVITNEQFF; DNA: TGTGCCACTCGAGCGGGAGTGATTACGAATGAGCAGTTCTTC
V: TRBV29-1; J: TRBJ1-2; size: .; D: .; CDR3: CSVVPGVARGYTF; DNA: TGCAGCGTTGTGCCCGGGGTCGCCAGGGGCTACACCTTC
V: TRBV2; J: TRBJ2-7; size: .; D: .; CDR3: CASSESPLRLYEQYF; DNA: TGTGCCAGCAGTGAATCCCCCCTCAGGTTGTACGAGCAGTACTTC
V: TRBV7-3; J: TRBJ2-3; size: .; D: TRBD2; CDR3: CASSFLAGSTDTQYF; DNA: TGTGCCAGCAGCTTCCTAGCGGGTAGCACAGATACGCAGTATTTT
V: TRBV6-5; J: TRBJ2-1; size: .; D: .; CDR3: CASSYPGTNEQFF; DNA: TGTGCCAGCAGTTATCCCGGGACTAATGAGCAGTTCTTC
V: TRBV30; J: TRBJ2-3; size: .; D: .; CDR3: CAWSPGKRGDTQYF; DNA: TGTGCCTGGAGTCCAGGGAAAAGGGGAGATACGCAGTATTTT
V: TRBV5-6; J: TRBJ1-1; size: few; D: .; CDR3: CASSLAVDSSRAFF; DNA: TGTGCCAGCAGCTTGGCGGTGGACTCTTCTAGGGCTTTCTTT
V: TRBV7-3; J: TRBJ1-2; size: .; D: TRBD1; CDR3: CASSRGQGDGYTF; DNA: TGTGCCAGCAGCCGCGGACAGGGGGATGGCTACACCTTC
V: TRBV10-1; J: TRBJ2-1; size: .; D: TRBD2; CDR3: CASSKSGRKGNEQFF; DNA: TGCGCCAGCAGCAAAAGCGGGAGAAAAGGCAATGAGCAGTTCTTC
V: TRBV9; J: TRBJ1-6; size: once; D: TRBD1; CDR3: CASSVKGQGNSPLHF; DNA: TGTGCCAGCAGCGTAAAGGGACAGGGGAATTCACCCCTCCACTTT
V: TRBV2; J: TRBJ2-5; size: once; D: TRBD1; CDR3: CASSARQGSGETQYF; DNA: TGTGCCAGCAGTGCCAGACAGGGGTCGGGCGAGACCCAGTACTTC
V: TRBV5-1; J: TRBJ1-4; size: .; D: .; CDR3: CASSLGRGEKLFF; DNA: TGCGCCAGCAGCCTCGGGCGGGGGGAAAAACTGTTTTTT
V: TRBV10-3; J: TRBJ1-1; size: .; D: TRBD1; CDR3: CAITRGGLTEAFF; DNA: TGTGCCATCACCAGAGGGGGCTTAACTGAAGCTTTCTTT
V: TRBV7-9; J: TRBJ1-2; size: .; D: TRBD1; CDR3: CASSLPGQGPVNYGYTF; DNA: TGTGCCAGCAGCTTACCTGGACAGGGGCCGGTGAACTATGGCTACACCTTC
V: TRBV27; J: TRBJ2-7; size: .; D: TRBD2; CDR3: CATRLAGGPGEQYF; DNA: TGTGCCACCCGACTAGCGGGAGGGCCAGGGGAGCAGTACTTC
V: TRBV10-1; J: TRBJ2-2; size: .; D: .; CDR3: CASSHRDANTGELFF; DNA: TGCGCCAGCAGTCACAGAGACGCGAACACCGGGGAGCTGTTTTTT
V: TRBV2; J: TRBJ2-5; size: .; D: .; CDR3: CASSESGFGGTQYF; DNA: TGTGCCAGCAGTGAATCGGGATTTGGTGGGACCCAGTACTTC
V: TRBV2; J: TRBJ2-7; size: once; D: TRBD1; CDR3: CASTGVTYEQYF; DNA: TGTGCCTCAACAGGGGTTACCTACGAGCAGTACTTC
V: TRBV2; J: TRBJ2-7; size: .; D: .; CDR3: CASSDAGLYEQYF; DNA: TGTGCCAGCAGTGATGCAGGACTCTACGAGCAGTACTTC
V: TRBV5-6; J: TRBJ2-1; size: .; D: .; CDR3: CASSFTQREQFF; DNA: TGTGCCAGCAGCTTCACCCAGCGGGAGCAGTTCTTC
V: TRBV5-6; J: TRBJ1-2; size: .; D: TRBD1; CDR3: CASSRTGDPYGYTF; DNA: TGTGCCAGCAGCCGGACAGGGGACCCCTATGGCTACACCTTC
V: TRBV10-2; J: TRBJ2-3; size: .; D: TRBD1; CDR3: CASSLTGERTDTQYF; DNA: TGCGCCAGCAGCCTGACAGGGGAGCGAACAGATACGCAGTATTTT
V: TRBV9; J: TRBJ2-2; size: .; D: .; CDR3: CASSVVGGPGELFF; DNA: TGTGCCAGCAGCGTAGTGGGGGGACCCGGGGAGCTGTTTTTT
V: TRBV4-2; J: TRBJ2-7; size: .; D: .; CDR3: CASSQESVLVGDIDEQYF; DNA: TGTGCCAGCAGCCAAGAATCCGTCCTAGTGGGAGACATTGACGAGCAGTACTTC
V: TRBV6-5; J: TRBJ1-5; size: .; D: TRBD1; CDR3: CASSQGDSNQPQHF; DNA: TGTGCCAGCAGTCAGGGGGATAGCAATCAGCCCCAGCATTTT
V: TRBV27; J: TRBJ1-2; size: .; D: .; CDR3: CASSRDRSRSGSGYTF; DNA: TGTGCCAGCAGCCGCGACAGGTCCCGGAGTGGAAGCGGCTACACCTTC
V: TRBV7-9; J: TRBJ2-1; size: .; D: .; CDR3: CASSFRDSYNEQFF; DNA: TGTGCCAGCAGCTTCAGGGACTCCTACAATGAGCAGTTCTTC
V: TRBV5-1; J: TRBJ1-1; size: .; D: TRBD1; CDR3: CASSLGDSSVGTEAFF; DNA: TGCGCCAGCAGCTTGGGGGACAGCAGCGTAGGCACTGAAGCTTTCTTT
V: TRBV27; J: TRBJ1-6; size: .; D: .; CDR3: CASSPLTDSYNSPLHF; DNA: TGTGCCAGCAGTCCCCTGACTGACTCCTATAATTCACCCCTCCACTTT
V: TRBV10-2; J: TRBJ1-1; size: few; D: .; CDR3: CATVAGHHTEAFF; DNA: TGCGCCACCGTGGCCGGACACCACACTGAAGCTTTCTTT
V: TRBV10-3; J: TRBJ1-4; size: .; D: .; CDR3: CAISQERNEKLFF; DNA: TGTGCCATCAGTCAAGAGCGTAATGAAAAACTGTTTTTT
V: TRBV19; J: TRBJ1-2; size: .; D: .; CDR3: CASIVRPGSTNYGYTF; DNA: TGTGCCAGTATTGTAAGACCGGGGTCAACTAACTATGGCTACACCTTC
V: TRBV29-1; J: TRBJ2-1; size: .; D: .; CDR3: CSVDSGKPPYNEQFF; DNA: TGCAGCGTTGACAGCGGAAAACCTCCCTACAATGAGCAGTTCTTC
V: TRBV7-6; J: TRBJ1-1; size: once; D: .; CDR3: CASSPIGDTEAFF; DNA: TGTGCCAGCAGCCCCATCGGGGACACTGAAGCTTTCTTT
V: TRBV6-6; J: TRBJ2-1; size: .; D: .; CDR3: CASSYQGSYNEQFF; DNA: TGTGCCAGCAGTTACCAGGGCTCCTACAATGAGCAGTTCTTC
V: TRBV10-2; J: TRBJ2-7; size: .; D: TRBD1; CDR3: CASSRDSATYEQYF; DNA: TGCGCCAGCAGCAGGGACAGTGCAACCTACGAGCAGTACTTC
V: TRBV19; J: TRBJ1-4; size: .; D: .; CDR3: CASSISGAGEKLFF; DNA: TGTGCCAGTAGTATATCAGGGGCAGGGGAAAAACTGTTTTTT
V: TRBV7-2; J: TRBJ1-1; size: .; D: TRBD1; CDR3: CASSGQGIYTEAFF; DNA: TGTGCCAGCAGCGGACAGGGTATATACACTGAAGCTTTCTTT
V: TRBV27; J: TRBJ1-5; size: .; D: .; CDR3: CASSFGNQPQHF; DNA: TGTGCCAGCAGTTTCGGGAATCAGCCCCAGCATTTT
V: TRBV5-4; J: TRBJ2-2; size: .; D: TRBD2; CDR3: CASSLVGGSAGELFF; DNA: TGTGCCAGCAGCTTGGTGGGAGGGAGCGCCGGGGAGCTGTTTTTT
V: TRBV28; J: TRBJ2-7; size: .; D: .; CDR3: CASSLQGYEQYF; DNA: TGTGCCAGCAGTTTACAGGGATACGAGCAGTACTTC
V: TRBV6-4; J: TRBJ1-2; size: .; D: .; CDR3: CASSDGDGSGYTF; DNA: TGTGCCAGCAGTGACGGGGACGGGAGTGGCTACACCTTC
V: TRBV15; J: TRBJ1-5; size: once; D: TRBD1; CDR3: CATSSVPGQPNNQPQHF; DNA: TGTGCCACCAGCAGCGTTCCGGGACAGCCTAACAATCAGCCCCAGCATTTT
V: TRBV30; J: TRBJ1-1; size: .; D: .; CDR3: CAWSTAGWTEAFF; DNA: TGTGCCTGGAGTACCGCAGGTTGGACTGAAGCTTTCTTT
V: TRBV25-1; J: TRBJ2-1; size: .; D: .; CDR3: CASSVLNEQFF; DNA: TGTGCCAGCAGTGTTCTAAATGAGCAGTTCTTC
V: TRBV29-1; J: TRBJ1-1; size: .; D: .; CDR3: CSVLGFRNTEAFF; DNA: TGCAGCGTTCTAGGCTTTCGGAACACTGAAGCTTTCTTT
V: TRBV5-8; J: TRBJ1-1; size: .; D: TRBD1; CDR3: CASSSDRGNTEAFF; DNA: TGTGCCAGCAGCTCCGACAGGGGGAACACTGAAGCTTTCTTT